This T cell receptor (beta chain) was found in a study of CD4 and CD8 cells across lung adenocarcinoma regions. Germline V lookup: CDR1 SGDLS, CDR2 YYNGEE. The CDR3 length is 13 residues. Trimming took off 0 bases at V and 2 bases at J, with 4 bases between the two ends. In TCRdb, the PCR reads were re-called with MiXCR into one record per CDR3 protein. The sample carries approximately 25,000 distinct CDR3 sequences, 53% recorded once. Localized lung adenocarcinoma, a non-small cell lung cancer, affected the donors. V is TRBV9 and J is TRBJ2-3; D is undetermined. The sequence derives from a male donor with lung adenocarcinoma. The CD4 and CD8 labels of this study may be unreliable. Sequencing used CD8+ T cells from the center of a lung tumor. Here the CDR3 DNA reads TGTGCCAGCAGCGTAGGACCCACAGATACGCAGTATTTT. It codes for CASSVGPTDTQYF. Supplemented by reference TRBV9 and TRBJ2-3, the full variable domain reads DSGVTQTPKHLITATGQRVTLRCSPRSGDLSVYWYQQSLDQGLQFLIQYYNGEERAKGNILERFSAQQFPDLHSELNLSSLELGDSALYFCASSVGPTDTQYFGPGTRLTVL.